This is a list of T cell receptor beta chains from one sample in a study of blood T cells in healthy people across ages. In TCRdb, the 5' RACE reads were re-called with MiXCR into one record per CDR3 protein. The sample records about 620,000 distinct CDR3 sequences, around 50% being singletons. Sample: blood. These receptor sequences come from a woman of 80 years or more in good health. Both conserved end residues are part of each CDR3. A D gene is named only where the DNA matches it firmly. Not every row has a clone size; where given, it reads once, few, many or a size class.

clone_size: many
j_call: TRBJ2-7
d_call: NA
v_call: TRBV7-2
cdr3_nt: TGTGCCAGCAGCTCTAGATTGCTAGGCGAGCAGTACTTC
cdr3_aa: CASSSRLLGEQYF

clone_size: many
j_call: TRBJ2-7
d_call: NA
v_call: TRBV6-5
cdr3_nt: TGTGCCAGCAGGACGGATTTTAGCTCCTACGAGCAGTACTTC
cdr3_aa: CASRTDFSSYEQYF

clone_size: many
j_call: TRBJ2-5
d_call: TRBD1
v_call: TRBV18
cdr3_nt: TGTGCCAGCTCACCAACAGGGGCTGAGACCCAGTACTTC
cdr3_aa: CASSPTGAETQYF

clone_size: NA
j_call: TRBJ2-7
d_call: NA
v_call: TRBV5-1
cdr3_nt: TGCGCCAGCAGCCCCACCGGACAGTCCTACAATGAGCAGTACTTC
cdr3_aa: CASSPTGQSYNEQYF

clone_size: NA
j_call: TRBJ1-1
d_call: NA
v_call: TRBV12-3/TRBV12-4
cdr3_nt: TGTGCCAGCAGCCAGGACTTAGGGGGCACTGAAGCTTTCTTT
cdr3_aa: CASSQDLGGTEAFF

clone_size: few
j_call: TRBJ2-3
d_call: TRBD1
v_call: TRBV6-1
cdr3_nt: TGTGCCAGTACCTACGACAGGGTGGTGGATACGCAGTATTTT
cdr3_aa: CASTYDRVVDTQYF

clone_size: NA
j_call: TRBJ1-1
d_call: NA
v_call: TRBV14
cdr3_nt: TGTGCCAGCAGCCACAGGGAAGGGACGACTGAAGCTTTCTTT
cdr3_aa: CASSHREGTTEAFF

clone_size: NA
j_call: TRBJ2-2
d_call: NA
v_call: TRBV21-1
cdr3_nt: TGTGCCAGCATGGGACAGGACTACACCGGGGAGCTGTTTTTT
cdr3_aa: CASMGQDYTGELFF

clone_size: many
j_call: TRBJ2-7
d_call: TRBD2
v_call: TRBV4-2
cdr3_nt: TGTGCCAGCAGCCATACCGGGACTAGCTCTGCCCACGAGCAGTACTTC
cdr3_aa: CASSHTGTSSAHEQYF

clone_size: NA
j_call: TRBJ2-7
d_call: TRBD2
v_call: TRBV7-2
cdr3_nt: TGTGCCAGCAGCTCCCCGACTAGCGGGAGCTTTATCCACGAGCAGTACTTC
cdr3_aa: CASSSPTSGSFIHEQYF

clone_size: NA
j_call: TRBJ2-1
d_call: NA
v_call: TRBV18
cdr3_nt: TGTGCCGGCTCACGGCCGACAGGCTCCTACAATGAGCAGTTCTTC
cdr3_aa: CAGSRPTGSYNEQFF

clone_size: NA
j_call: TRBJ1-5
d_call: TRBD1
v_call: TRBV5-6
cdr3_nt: TGTGCCAGCAGCCTACCGGGACAGGGGAGTTTCAATCAGCCCCAGCATTTT
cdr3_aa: CASSLPGQGSFNQPQHF

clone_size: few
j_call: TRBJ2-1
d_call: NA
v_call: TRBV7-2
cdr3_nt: TGTGCCAGCAGCTTAAGGCCGGGTGGGTGGGGGAGACGTTACAATGAGCAGTTCTTC
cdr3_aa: CASSLRPGGWGRRYNEQFF

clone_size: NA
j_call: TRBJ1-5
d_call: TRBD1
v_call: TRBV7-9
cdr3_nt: TGTGCCAGCAGCCAAGGACAGGGCAGAAATCAGCCCCAGCATTTT
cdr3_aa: CASSQGQGRNQPQHF

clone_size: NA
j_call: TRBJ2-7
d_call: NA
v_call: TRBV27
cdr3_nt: TGTGCCAGCAGTTTCAAGGTCCCCTACGAGCAGTACTTC
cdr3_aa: CASSFKVPYEQYF

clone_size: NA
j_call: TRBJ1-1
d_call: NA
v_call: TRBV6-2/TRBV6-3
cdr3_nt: TGTGCCAGCAGACCTCACAGGAACACTGAAGCTTTCTTT
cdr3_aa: CASRPHRNTEAFF

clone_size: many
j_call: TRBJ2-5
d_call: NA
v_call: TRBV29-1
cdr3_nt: TGCAGCGTTGGGATGGAGTTTGCGACCCAGTACTTC
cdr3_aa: CSVGMEFATQYF

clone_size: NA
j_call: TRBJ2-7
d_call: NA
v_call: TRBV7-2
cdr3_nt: TGTGCCAGCAGCTTCGGGGGGACAGGACACTACGAGCAGTACTTC
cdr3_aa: CASSFGGTGHYEQYF